A single sample gave rise to the 21 T cell receptor beta chains below, sequenced in a study of blood T cell repertoires in COVID-19 (dated by TCRdb to 2019 to 2021). The library was made by the immunoSEQ multiplex PCR assay. TCRdb retrieved this table from immuneACCESS and kept in-frame rearrangements only. Not all clones are present; in checked studies, unresolved V genes account for under half, and no reason is known for the remainder. This sample has under 300,000 clones in its table, and about 68% of those were observed once. Over 3% of the sample lies in the top ten. The source material was peripheral blood. These receptors all come from a woman at least 80 years old with acute or convalescent COVID-19.

The J gene is TRBJ1-3, the V gene TRBV20-1, with D hard to call. The length of the CDR3 is 16 residues. Germline-derived CDR1 and CDR2 are DFQATT and SNEGSKA (reference sequence). The V gene lost 3 bases and the J gene lost 0 bases, with 15 bases spanning the gap. The CDR3 nucleotides read TGCAGTGCTAGTAATCGCGGAAAAAGCTCTGGAAACACCATATATTTT. Translation gives CSASNRGKSSGNTIYF.

The gene calls are TRBV6-5 and TRBJ1-1; D not resolved. V lost 6 bases and J 9 bases, leaving 23 bases between the germline ends. Germline CDR1 reads MNHEY; CDR2 reads SVGAGI. There are 15 residues in the CDR3. The CDR3, as DNA: TGTGCCAGCAGAACCAAATCAAGCGGGCAGTCTCAAGCTTTCTTT. It encodes CASRTKSSGQSQAFF.

This chain joins TRBV5-1 and TRBJ1-1; D call uncertain. The CDR3 is 12 amino acids. Looked up from germline, CDR1 is SGHRS and CDR2 is YFSETQ. Between the trimmed V and J ends, which lost 0 bases and 8 bases, there was a span of 8 bases. The CDR3 reads CASSLGGEEAFF. CDR3 coding DNA: TGCGCCAGCAGCTTGGGCGGGGAAGAAGCTTTCTTT.

This sequence joins TRBV4-3 and TRBJ1-3; TRBD1 agrees at 7 bases. The CDR3 extends over 15 amino acids. V shed 4 bases, J shed 0 bases, and the junction held 3 bases outside the gene matches. Looked up from germline, CDR1 is LGHNA and CDR2 is YSLEER. The CDR3 here is CASSPGQFSGNTIYF. CDR3 sequence (DNA): TGCGCCAGCAGCCCGGGACAGTTCTCTGGAAACACCATATATTTT.

This clone occurred a few times. V usage is TRBV5-1 and J usage is TRBJ2-3; a possible D gene is TRBD2 (6 bases). This CDR3 has 17 amino acids. Germline V gene data show CDR1 as SGHRS and CDR2 as YFSETQ. Trimming took 0 bases from V and 3 from J, leaving 17 bases between them. CDR3 sequence (DNA): TGCGCCAGCAGCTTGGGATACGGGGAAGGGAGGACAGATACGCAGTATTTT. Translating gives CASSLGYGEGRTDTQYF.

This chain links TRBV9 with TRBJ1-1; TRBD1 aligns across 7 bases. This CDR3 has 14 amino acids. Germline CDR1 reads SGDLS; CDR2 reads YYNGEE. V lost 4 bases, J lost 2 bases, and 5 bases stayed unmatched. This chain's CDR3 is CASSPGTANTEAFF. For the CDR3, the DNA is TGTGCCAGCAGCCCAGGGACAGCTAACACTGAAGCTTTCTTT.

A remark on this clone: The sample contains more than one DNA sequence encoding this CDR3. DNA for the CDR3: TGCGCCAGCAGCTCAGGACAGCCGAACACTGAAGCTTTCTTT. Translating gives CASSSGQPNTEAFF. The rearrangement joins TRBV5-1 to TRBJ1-1; TRBD1 might be the D (6 bases). This CDR3 comprises 14 residues. CDR1 is SGHRS and CDR2 is YFSETQ in the germline V gene. V was pared by 3 bases and J by 1 base, with 10 bases between.

The chain uses TRBV5-1 and TRBJ1-3, with unresolved D. CDR3 length: 16 amino acids. In germline, CDR1 is SGHRS, CDR2 YFSETQ. Trimming left V 0 bases short and J 4 bases short, with 14 bases between. The CDR3 is CASSLVGSPLGNTIYF. CDR3 coding DNA: TGCGCCAGCAGCTTGGTGGGCAGCCCTTTGGGAAACACCATATATTTT.

The chain employs TRBV7-9 and TRBJ2-5, with 13 bases lining up with TRBD2. The CDR3 spans 18 residues. CDR1 and CDR2 (germline): SEHNR, FQNEAQ (reference sequence). The V segment lost 5 bases and the J segment 3 bases; nucleotides outside the gene matches: 12. CDR3 coding DNA: TGTGCCAGCAGCCGGGGGACTAGCGGGACGATAATCAAAGAGACCCAGTACTTC. Amino acid sequence: CASSRGTSGTIIKETQYF.

This chain joins TRBV4-3 and TRBJ2-2; D is uncertain. CDR1 is LGHNA and CDR2 is YSLEER in the germline V gene. This CDR3 is 14 amino acids long. V lost 0 bases and J lost 7, with 9 bases in between. The CDR3 sequence: CASSQDRVVGELFF. The CDR3 nucleotides are TGCGCCAGCAGCCAAGATCGGGTAGTCGGGGAGCTGTTTTTT.

The rearrangement links TRBV28 to TRBJ2-4, with TRBD1 identical over 8 bases. The CDR3 runs to 17 residues. Germline trimming cut 2 bases from V and 3 bases from J; bases unmatched to any gene: 9. The germline gives CDR1 MDHEN, CDR2 SYDVKM. The CDR3 DNA reads as TGTGCCAGCAGTTTAAGGACAGGGCGCGTAGTCAAAAACATTCAGTACTTC. Translation gives CASSLRTGRVVKNIQYF.

The chain couples TRBV24-1 to TRBJ2-3, with D uncertain. The CDR3 totals 12 residues. The ends were cut back, 6 bases at V and 6 bases at J, with 9 bases in the middle. The germline V gene has CDR1 KGHDR and CDR2 SFDVKD. CDR3 amino acids: CATSTNGDTQYF. CDR3 DNA: TGTGCCACCAGTACTAACGGCGATACGCAGTATTTT.

This rearrangement joins TRBV11-2 to TRBJ2-7, with 9 bases aligning to TRBD1. Germline V gene sequence: CDR1 SGHAT, CDR2 FQNNGV. The CDR3 loop spans 17 amino acids. V was pared by 5 bases and J by 4 bases, with 15 bases of the junction left unmatched. CDR3 residues: CASSLTSLGTGFYEQYF. In nucleotides, the CDR3 is TGTGCCAGCAGCCTGACCTCACTCGGGACAGGGTTTTACGAGCAGTACTTC.

V is TRBV4-1 and J is TRBJ2-7; 10 bases are a match to TRBD1. Germline V gives CDR1 MGHRA, CDR2 YSYEKL. The CDR3 consists of 15 residues. V was clipped by 0 bases and J by 3 bases; unmatched bases: 2. For the CDR3, the DNA is TGCGCCAGCAGCCAAGATGACAGGGGGCACTACGAGCAGTACTTC. Its protein is CASSQDDRGHYEQYF.

V and J are TRBV5-4 and TRBJ2-3; 13 nucleotides agree with TRBD2. This CDR3 comprises 16 residues. CDR1 is SGHNT and CDR2 is YYREEE in the germline V gene (reference sequence). J gave up 2 bases and V 3 bases, and 3 bases lay outside the gene matches. CDR3 sequence (DNA): TGTGCCAGCAGCTCGGGACTAGCGGGGTACACAGATACGCAGTATTTT. It yields the protein CASSSGLAGYTDTQYF.

The chain is built from TRBV5-1 and TRBJ2-5; 7 bases align to TRBD1. Trimming at V came to 4 bases and at J to 7 bases, leaving 16 bases not matched to a gene. Per the germline V gene, CDR1 is SGHRS and CDR2 is YFSETQ. CDR3 size: 16 residues. CDR3 in DNA: TGCGCCAGCAGCCAAAGGACAGGCCTCGGTTTCGGGACCCAGTACTTC. Protein sequence: CASSQRTGLGFGTQYF. Together with reference TRBV5-1 and TRBJ2-5, the CDR3 gives the full variable domain: KAGVTQTPRYLIKTRGQQVTLSCSPISGHRSVSWYQQTPGQGLQFLFEYFSETQRNKGNFPGRFSGRQFSNSRSEMNVSTLELGDSALYLCASSQRTGLGFGTQYFGPGTRLLVL.

The chain couples TRBV6-5 to TRBJ1-2; D is possibly TRBD1 (5 bases). Germline lookup yields CDR1 MNHEY and CDR2 SVGAGI. The germline V and J ends were trimmed by 2 bases and 0 bases, with 13 bases remaining between them. The CDR3 length is 16 residues. CDR3 nucleotide sequence: TGTGCCAGCAGTTACGGCGGGGGACCGACTAACTATGGCTACACCTTC. This gives the protein CASSYGGGPTNYGYTF.

Ten or more counts support this clone. This chain links TRBV28 with TRBJ1-2, with D unclear. Trimming pared 2 bases from V and 4 bases from J, leaving 8 bases between. Germline V CDR1 and CDR2: MDHEN, SYDVKM. The CDR3 is made up of 13 amino acids. The CDR3 region has the DNA TGTGCCAGCAGTTTACTTGATAGCTATGGCTACACCTTC. Protein sequence: CASSLLDSYGYTF.

This clone came up a few times. V gene TRBV3-1 (or the pseudogene TRBV3-2) combines with J gene TRBJ2-7; 11 bases map to TRBD2. V shed 1 base and J 0 bases; nucleotides not matched to a gene: 8. CDR1 is LGHDT and CDR2 is YNNKEL in the germline V gene (reference sequence). The CDR3 extends over 18 amino acids. In nucleotides, the CDR3 is TGTGCCAGCAGCCAAGTTTTTGCTAGCGGGGGGTCCTCCTACGAGCAGTACTTC. It specifies CASSQVFASGGSSYEQYF.

V is TRBV9 and J is TRBJ1-6; 8 nucleotides agree with TRBD1. Germline V gene lookup returns CDR1 SGDLS and CDR2 YYNGEE. The CDR3 runs 15 residues. Trimming took 0 bases from V and 9 from J; bases not matched to a gene: 5. The CDR3 protein is CASSVADRAISPLHF. Here the CDR3 DNA reads TGTGCCAGCAGCGTAGCGGACAGGGCTATTTCACCCCTCCACTTT. Combining the CDR3 with reference TRBV9 and TRBJ1-6 gives the whole variable domain DSGVTQTPKHLITATGQRVTLRCSPRSGDLSVYWYQQSLDQGLQFLIQYYNGEERAKGNILERFSAQQFPDLHSELNLSSLELGDSALYFCASSVADRAISPLHFGNGTRLTVT.

CDR3 region: CAWSGTILETQYF. CDR3 nucleotides: TGTGCCTGGAGTGGGACAATCCTAGAGACCCAGTACTTC. The rearrangement joins TRBV30 to TRBJ2-5; perhaps TRBD1 as D (5 bases). Trimming removed 1 base from V and 4 bases from J, with 10 bases in between. Germline CDR1 and CDR2: GTSNPN and SVGIG (reference sequence). This CDR3 has 13 amino acids.